This T cell receptor (beta chain) comes out of a study of T cell repertoires in cytomegalovirus infection (dated 2019 in TCRdb). Some background on the complete study: The peptide stimulations were aimed at well-studied HLA-B-restricted epitopes as well as recently identified HLA-C-restricted CMV epitopes, whose presentation resists viral immunomodulation. The HLA type of each donor mattered for the analysis, because public TCR beta signatures pointed to carriage of CMV infection along with the matching HLA type. Broader findings and caveats from the paper: In both this cohort and an independent roughly 350-donor cohort, the cumulative frequency of public TCR beta family members distinguished carriers of CMV infection plus the relevant HLA type. In the ex vivo response, HLA-C-restricted CMV-specific TCR beta clonotypes were dominant, and in two of eight donors the single most frequent clonotype came from this HLA-C-restricted group.

Sequencing took place on an Illumina HiSeq 1500. Starting from the raw public reads, TCRdb applied fastp trimming at Q25, assembled clones with MiXCR and retained in-frame beta chains. When rows share a CDR3 protein, they turn into one entry using the most common DNA and genes. This sample holds approximately 280,000 distinct CDR3 sequences; 22% were observed only once. The ten biggest clones cover approximately 19% of the sample. According to the study, the label for this sample's treatment or condition signals: in vitro stimulation with specific CMV peptide epitopes to enrich CMV-specific T cells. As for this clonotype: Its antigen target is currently unknown. Base qualities were left out, and no much larger clone turns up one base away.

For this chain, trimming is 5 bases at the V end and 5 bases at the J end, and the number of junction bases without a gene match is 11. From the cysteine through the phenylalanine, the CDR3 covers 15 amino acids. Solely the CDR3 DNA is kept, with 45 bases framed from the first base. CDR1 and CDR2 are drawn from the germline V gene (reference sequence): PRHDT, FYEKMQ. The rearrangement combines TRBV13 with TRBJ2-7, with 8 bases in between that match TRBD1. The receptor's source is a human donor in good health (CMV status not recorded). Some clones in this sample may be carry-over from other donors' samples. Sample: cultured PBMCs, taken from culture after CMV antigen stimulation. The nucleotides read TGTGCCAGCAGCGCCAGGGACAGGTTCTACGACGAGCAGTACTTC. Its translation reads: CASSARDRFYDEQYF.